The sequence of this T cell receptor beta chain was determined in a study of Tregs in tolerant kidney transplant recipients. Study results and caveats: In tolerant patients, donor-specific Tregs outgrew total Tregs, suggesting antigen-driven expansion. Biological reproducibility was not directly addressed in this study. For some patients, primers changed over time, blocking nucleotide-level comparison.

Related graft donors supplied nonmyeloablative bone marrow transplants, and mixed chimerism was transient. CD4+CD25+CD127- Tregs, CD4+CD25- non-Tregs, CD4 and CD8 cells were sorted. Note on this clone: Its target is not known.

Assay used: immunoSEQ multiplex PCR; TCRdb lists only in-frame clones, some missing. The sample totals some 30,000 clones; its top ten clones hold 1.8%. The specimen comprised CD4+ T cells from blood (PBMCs), sampled 24 months after the transplant. This sequence was found in a human patient who received a combined kidney and bone marrow transplant. Some T cells may be the graft donor's.

The part of the CDR3 DNA that was read is TGTGCCAGTACAGGACAGGGGCACTACGAG. Residues: CASTGQGHYE. The entire CDR3 sequence reads CASTGQGHYEQYF. The chain combines TRBV19 with TRBJ2-7; 9 nucleotides align to TRBD1. The DNA ends 3 residues before the CDR3 does, and the rest of the CDR3 is filled in from the germline J gene. V lost 7 bases to trimming and J lost 3 bases; unmatched junction nucleotides: 4. Germline CDR1 reads LNHDA; CDR2 reads SQIVND (reference sequence). The CDR3 is 13 amino acids.